Below, one TCR beta chain is given with its context. Its target is unknown. RNA transcripts served as the template for amplifying TCR beta CDR3 regions. Primed by the HTBI set, a first-round RT-PCR was run on the TCR CDR3. Each CDR3 protein is one row after TCRdb ran MiXCR on the multiplex PCR reads. This sample has about 300,000 distinct CDR3 sequences, with 25% to 30% found just once. V gave up 4 bases and J gave up 2 bases, with 16 bases separating them. CDR3 length equals 16 residues. Germline V gene data show CDR1 as KGHDR and CDR2 as SFDVKD. The data are from a study of T cells in Graves' hyperthyroidism and ophthalmopathy. The study, taken as a whole, reports: Most thyroid clonotypes that were expanded above 0.001 also turned up in blood.

Participants, patients aged 18 to 65, had newly diagnosed hyperthyroidism with a duration under 2 months. Isolation of PBMCs was performed on around 9.8 ml fresh peripheral blood. Sequencing was done on a sample of blood. The receptor was isolated from a middle-aged man with Graves' hyperthyroidism that later progressed to Graves' ophthalmopathy. The chain employs TRBV24-1 and TRBJ2-5; the D gene is possibly TRBD2 (5 bases). The CDR3 DNA is TGTGCCACCAGTGACCATCTGAGGGCAGCACAAGAGACCCAGTACTTC. It specifies CATSDHLRAAQETQYF.